This T cell receptor (beta chain) was captured in a study of blood T cell repertoires in COVID-19. Sequencing was performed with immunoSEQ multiplex PCR; in TCRdb, only in-frame clones are kept and a portion is missing. Of about 380,000 clones in the sample, roughly 77% were seen once. Germline CDR1 and CDR2: MNHEY and SMNVEV (reference sequence). The CDR3 is 14 residues long. V shed 5 bases and J shed 8 bases, with 13 bases lying between them. The clonotype was recovered from a human donor with acute or convalescent COVID-19. The donor label of this sample is uncertain. Sequenced input: peripheral blood. The chain combines TRBV27 with TRBJ1-6; D might be TRBD1 (5 bases). The CDR3: CASSPQGVYSPLHF. The CDR3 DNA follows: TGTGCCAGCAGTCCTCAAGGGGTATATTCACCCCTCCACTTT.